The source of this T cell receptor (beta chain) is a study of CD8+CD57+ T cells in acquired aplastic anemia. All sequencing subjects had displayed CD8+CD57+ cell expansion on flow cytometry. The germline gives CDR1 LNHDA, CDR2 SQIVND (reference sequence). The length of the CDR3 is 12 residues. V was cut by 1 base and J by 6 bases, with 7 bases left in between. Genomic DNA, the template, was used for profiling of the TCR beta VDJ and CDR3. One entry per CDR3 protein, called by TCRdb with MiXCR from the reads. The sample comprises around 200,000 distinct CDR3 sequences, roughly 45% of which are singletons, and 20% rests with the top ten. This clonotype appeared a single time.

This clonotype was sampled from a human donor with aplastic anemia. J is TRBJ2-7 and V is TRBV19; D is possibly TRBD1 (6 bases). Sequences were obtained from sorted CD4+, CD8+, or CD8+CD57+ T cells (not recorded which) from PBMCs. This chain's CDR3 is CASSIVDSEQYF. The CDR3 coding sequence is TGTGCCAGTAGTATAGTGGACAGCGAGCAGTACTTC. Filled out from reference TRBV19 and TRBJ2-7, the complete variable domain reads DGGITQSPKYLFRKEGQNVTLSCEQNLNHDAMYWYRQDPGQGLRLIYYSQIVNDFQKGDIAEGYSVSREKKESFPLTVTSAQKNPTAFYLCASSIVDSEQYFGPGTRLTVT.